These 17 T cell receptor beta chains were sequenced from one sample in a study of blood T cell repertoires in COVID-19. Measured with immunoSEQ multiplex PCR; TCRdb has only the in-frame clones, and not every one. The data show roughly 71,000 clones, 84% seen once. The material sequenced was peripheral blood. Receptors were obtained from a man between 45 and 60 years old with active COVID-19.

Comments on this clone: Its ends do not fully match the called genes, so a read error is possible. The chain has TRBV5-1 and TRBJ1-1; D possibly corresponds to TRBD1 (6 bases). Germline V gene sequence: CDR1 SGHRS, CDR2 YFSETQ. CDR3 size: 15 residues. For the CDR3, the DNA is TGCGCCAGCAGCTTGGACCCCTTACAGGGCTCGGTCAAAGTCTTT. Protein product: CASSLDPLQGSVKVF.

The chain recombines TRBV19 with TRBJ2-3, with 15 bases identical to TRBD2. J was trimmed by 0 bases and V by 3 bases; bases with no gene match: 7. Germline V gene lookup returns CDR1 LNHDA and CDR2 SQIVND (reference sequence). The CDR3 has 19 amino acids. The CDR3 protein is CASSIRGLAGGDSTDTQYF. The CDR3 nucleotides read TGTGCCAGTAGTATCCGGGGACTAGCGGGAGGAGATAGCACAGATACGCAGTATTTT.

This chain connects TRBV30 to TRBJ1-2; no clear D. The V and J ends lost 2 bases and 3 bases respectively, with 10 bases between them. Germline V gene data show CDR1 as GTSNPN and CDR2 as SVGIG (reference sequence). CDR3 length: 13 residues. In DNA, the CDR3 is TGTGCCTGGAGTAGAGGGCAGTACTATGGCTACACCTTC. Protein: CAWSRGQYYGYTF.

This clone was seen only once. The chain joins TRBV7-2 to TRBJ1-3, with D maybe TRBD1 (5 bases). The CDR3 length is 13 residues. CDR1 is SGHTA and CDR2 is FQGNSA in the germline V gene. With 3 bases removed from V and 5 bases from J, the gap between germline ends came to 8 bases. The CDR3 DNA reads TGTGCCAGCAGCTTCAGGGCAAGAAACACCATATATTTT. Translated: CASSFRARNTIYF. Drawing the rest from reference TRBV7-2 and TRBJ1-3, the complete variable domain is GAGVSQSPSNKVTEKGKDVELRCDPISGHTALYWYRQSLGQGLEFLIYFQGNSAPDKSGLPSDRFSAERTGGSVSTLTIQRTQQEDSAVYLCASSFRARNTIYFGEGSWLTVV.

The chain is built from TRBV5-6 and TRBJ1-4; 12 bases match TRBD1. Losses at the gene ends were 4 bases for V and 9 bases for J; bases not matched to a gene: 10. Germline V CDR1 and CDR2: SGHDT, YYEEEE. The CDR3 sequence is 16 residues long. DNA of the CDR3: TGTGCCAGCAGCGGTGGGACAGGGGGCGACCCTAAAAAACTGTTTTTT. As protein: CASSGGTGGDPKKLFF.

The chain is built from TRBV4-1 and TRBJ2-7, with D uncertain. The CDR3 is 13 residues long. Germline CDR1 reads MGHRA; CDR2 reads YSYEKL. V shed 1 base and J shed 5 bases, with 9 bases lying between them. The CDR3 reads CASSQGPRNEQYF. CDR3 nucleotides: TGCGCCAGCAGCCAAGGTCCGAGGAACGAGCAGTACTTC.

This chain joins TRBV12-5 and TRBJ2-1; tentatively, D is TRBD2 (7 bases). The germline V and J ends were trimmed by 6 bases and 1 base, with 19 bases remaining between them. Germline V CDR1 and CDR2: LGHNT, FRNRAP. CDR3 length: 17 residues. The CDR3 loop is CASGPFERGGSYNEQFF. Written as DNA, the CDR3 is TGTGCTAGTGGCCCCTTTGAGAGGGGGGGTTCCTACAATGAGCAGTTCTTC.

The chain carries TRBV2 and TRBJ1-3; no clear D gene. The CDR3 has 15 residues. Germline V lookup: CDR1 SNHLY, CDR2 FYNNEI. For the CDR3, the DNA is TGTGCGCGATCACGGGGTCTCAACTCTGGAAACACCATATATTTT. It yields the protein CARSRGLNSGNTIYF.

The chain joins TRBV6-5 to TRBJ1-2; D is unresolved. V was clipped by 11 bases and J by 11 bases, with 24 bases between them. The CDR3 is made up of 13 amino acids. In germline, CDR1 is MNHEY, CDR2 SVGAGI. The CDR3 region is CAGSRVGQEGYTF. Written as DNA, the CDR3 is TGTGCCGGTTCGAGAGTGGGCCAGGAAGGATACACCTTC.

The chain combines TRBV6-6 with TRBJ1-5; D may be TRBD1 (5 bases). CDR1 and CDR2 from the germline V gene are MNHNY and SVGAGI (reference sequence). The ends were cut back, 6 bases at V and 5 bases at J, with 11 bases in the middle. The CDR3 has 13 amino acids. For the CDR3, the DNA is TGTGCCAGCAGAGAAGGGGTCCATCAGCCCCAGCATTTT. Translation: CASREGVHQPQHF.

This clone occurred once. The V gene is TRBV6-1, the J gene TRBJ2-1; 10 nucleotides line up with TRBD2. CDR3 length equals 18 residues. CDR1 MNHNS and CDR2 SASEGT come from the germline V gene. With 1 base clipped from V and 4 bases from J, the junction kept 10 bases outside the gene matches. The CDR3 sequence is CASSEGAGTSVRYNEQFF. Here the CDR3 DNA reads TGTGCCAGCAGTGAAGGGGCCGGGACTAGCGTTCGATACAATGAGCAGTTCTTC.

V usage is TRBV6-2 or TRBV6-3 and J usage is TRBJ1-5; D may be TRBD1 (5 bases). The V gene's germline CDR1 is MNHEY and CDR2 SVGEGT. The germline V and J ends were trimmed by 2 bases and 6 bases, with 11 bases remaining between them. The CDR3 sequence is 14 residues long. The chain's CDR3 is CASSYESGVQPQHF. The CDR3 DNA follows: TGTGCCAGCAGTTACGAGTCGGGGGTTCAGCCCCAGCATTTT.

The V call is TRBV18, the J call TRBJ2-2; D is perhaps TRBD1 (6 bases). The CDR3 runs 14 residues. Trimming took 10 bases from V and 4 from J, leaving 16 bases between them. Germline CDR1 is KGHSH and CDR2 is LQKENI. The CDR3: CATWDTSSTGELFF. CDR3 nucleotide sequence: TGTGCCACATGGGACACCTCGAGCACCGGGGAGCTGTTTTTT.

This clone has just a few counts. This CDR3 is CASSAGTGGPTDEQYF. DNA of the CDR3: TGTGCCAGCAGCGCGGGGACAGGGGGCCCGACAGACGAGCAGTACTTC. The chain joins TRBV9 to TRBJ2-7; 12 bases line up with TRBD1. V lost 3 bases and J lost 5; bases outside the gene matches: 9. From germline, CDR1 is SGDLS and CDR2 YYNGEE. This CDR3 has 16 residues.

The gene calls are TRBV27 and TRBJ2-7; unclear D gene. Looked up from germline, CDR1 is MNHEY and CDR2 is SMNVEV (reference sequence). Trimming stripped 4 bases from V and 2 bases from J, with 6 bases between. This CDR3 has 12 residues. The chain's CDR3 is CASSSRTYEQYF. The CDR3 DNA is TGTGCCAGCAGTTCCCGTACCTACGAGCAGTACTTC.

This chain links TRBV6-2 or TRBV6-3 with TRBJ2-1; tentatively, D is TRBD1 (6 bases). Germline CDR1 is MNHEY and CDR2 is SVGEGT. This CDR3 is 15 amino acids long. V gave up 2 bases and J gave up 2 bases, with 10 bases separating them. The CDR3 sequence: CASSYQGKPYNEQFF. DNA for the CDR3: TGTGCCAGCAGTTACCAGGGGAAGCCCTACAATGAGCAGTTCTTC.

This clone was seen just once. Other DNA variants within this sample encode the same CDR3. The CDR3 region is CASSPTGGFYEQYF. The CDR3 coding sequence is TGTGCCAGCAGTCCAACAGGGGGCTTCTACGAGCAGTACTTC. This chain uses TRBV6-5 with TRBJ2-7; TRBD1 aligns across 9 bases. Germline CDR1 and CDR2: MNHEY and SVGAGI. The CDR3 spans 14 residues. J lost 3 bases, V lost 5 bases, and 5 bases had no gene match.